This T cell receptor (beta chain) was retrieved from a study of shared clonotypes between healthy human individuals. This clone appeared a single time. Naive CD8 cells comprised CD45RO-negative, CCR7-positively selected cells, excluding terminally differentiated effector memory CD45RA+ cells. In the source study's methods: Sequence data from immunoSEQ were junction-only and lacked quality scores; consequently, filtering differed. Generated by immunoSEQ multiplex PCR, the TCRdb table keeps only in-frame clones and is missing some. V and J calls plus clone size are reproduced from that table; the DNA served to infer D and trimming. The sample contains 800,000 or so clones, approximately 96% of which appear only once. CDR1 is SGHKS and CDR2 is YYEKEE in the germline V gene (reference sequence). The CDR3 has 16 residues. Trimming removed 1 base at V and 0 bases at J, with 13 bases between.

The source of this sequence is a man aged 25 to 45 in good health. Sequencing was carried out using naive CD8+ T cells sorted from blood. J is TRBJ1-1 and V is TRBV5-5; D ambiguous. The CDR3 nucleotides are TGTGCCAGCAGCTTGACGGACGTTGGACTGAACACTGAAGCTTTCTTT. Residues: CASSLTDVGLNTEAFF.